This T cell receptor beta chain was sequenced during a study of blood T cells in healthy people across ages. Study outcomes and limitations: Naive T cell percentage showed a strong correlation with TCR beta diversity.

The table lists this clonotype with a few counts. Its target is unknown. PCR was performed a second time for about 7 to 11 cycles using a sample-barcoded 5' primer and a J-beta primer mix. Template switching added a 12-random-nucleotide identifier to every cDNA molecule. TCRdb reprocessed the 5' RACE reads via MiXCR and lists one record per CDR3 protein. The table lists around 690,000 distinct CDR3 sequences, approximately 59% of them singletons, with around 37% in the top ten. Per sample, extraction of total RNA gave at least 5.5 micrograms in every case. CDR1 is MNHNS and CDR2 is SASEGT in the germline V gene. The V segment lost 3 bases and the J segment 5 bases; nucleotides outside the gene matches: 10. The CDR3 contains 16 residues.

Sequenced: blood. The chain employs TRBV6-1 and TRBJ1-1; 9 positions agree with TRBD1. The sequence came from a man aged 55 to 70 in good health. This chain's CDR3 is CASSENLGTGWTEAFF. The CDR3 DNA is TGTGCCAGCAGTGAGAATTTAGGGACAGGGTGGACTGAAGCTTTCTTT.